This T cell receptor (beta chain) was retrieved from a study of blood T cell repertoires in COVID-19 (dated by TCRdb to 2018 to 2020). Notes on the research overall: For ImmuneRACE Cohort 3, a participant was defined as recovered based on two consecutive negative NP/OP PCR tests, clearance by a healthcare professional, or resolution of symptoms. The material from the prospective study consisted of cDNA or gDNA derived from T cells, B-cell-depleted T cells, or PBMCs. Where available, HLA class I and class II types were obtained from metadata supplied by the sample provider rather than from assay-based typing. The repertoires were released in a freely available public database intended as a resource for research on the immune response to SARS-CoV-2. The dataset comprised deeply sampled blood TCRbeta repertoires from subjects exposed to, actively infected with, or recovered from COVID-19. Sample metadata almost always included a de-identified subject ID, COVID-19 status, age in years and sex. Samples were obtained from the ongoing ImmuneRACE study (first 160 participants) and from some 1,200 subjects provided by 6 global collaborators. Samples covering the acute and convalescent phases of COVID-19 were provided by collaborators in the United States, Italy and Spain.

The immunoSEQ Assay, a bias-controlled multiplex PCR, was used to amplify TCRbeta CDR3 regions from genomic DNA. Per the authors' processing: Within the assay, amplification of reference gene primers was used to estimate how many nucleated cells each sample contained. Sequence reads were collapsed and filtered to measure the absolute abundance of every unique TCRbeta CDR3 rearrangement. For each sample, productive Simpson clonality was calculated as the square root of Simpson's diversity index across productive rearrangements. TCRdb obtained this table from immuneACCESS and retained in-frame rearrangements with V and J assigned. These tables miss some clones; where compared with another copy, unresolved V genes account for less than half of the shortfall, and the remainder is unexplained. The V and J calls and clone size come from that table; D and trimming were worked out from the DNA. The sample records about 210,000 clones, about 88% of which are singletons. The leading ten clones occupy around 23% of the sample.

What the work shows at the level of the full study, not this receptor alone: How much clinical and demographic metadata was included differed by source and by participant, and the metadata was provided uncurated.

Concerning this clone: The antigen it recognizes is unknown. Qualities for individual bases were not recorded, and no much larger clone is one base off.

As encoded in the germline V gene, CDR1 is SGHAT while CDR2 is FQNNGV. V sheds 3 bases and J sheds 0 bases, leaving 18 bases between their ends. Inclusive of the bounding cysteine and phenylalanine, the CDR3 is 18 residues long. Only CDR3 DNA is held: 54 bases, read in frame from base 1. Enrolling through a virtual design, the prospective study's participants ranged in age from about 18 to 89 years and lived across some 22 United States geographic areas. Cohort assignment in the prospective study relied on participant-reported clinical history from a screening survey and a study questionnaire. Mobile phlebotomists in the prospective study collected whole blood, serum and a nasopharyngeal or oropharyngeal swab from every participant. Prospective study participants could optionally give additional blood draws and questionnaires over an approximately 2-month period. Prospective study blood samples were shipped either frozen or at room temperature before DNA extraction.

The chain uses TRBV11-2 and TRBJ1-3; the D gene cannot be resolved reliably. Material for sequencing was PBMCs or T cells enriched from blood (not recorded which). This TCR was sampled from a woman aged 40-49 years in a cohort exposed to, infected with or recovered from COVID-19 (not recorded which). The base sequence is TGTGCCAGCAGCTTTCCCCGGGAATCGACCGACTCTGGAAACACCATATATTTT. It specifies CASSFPRESTDSGNTIYF.